This passage covers 31 T cell receptor beta chains from one sample sequenced in a study of brain T cells in children with intractable seizures (TCRdb year 2021). Explained via the paper, the time point label denotes: resected brain tissue, or blood drawn just prior to surgery. Library creation used the immunoSEQ multiplex PCR assay. This immuneACCESS table, as held by TCRdb, lists in-frame sequences with V and J called but not all clones. Of the missing ones, under half trace to an unresolved V gene in checked studies; the others have no known cause. Present in this sample are about 80,000 clones, roughly 89% of which were seen just once. Around 24% of the sample is taken by the ten largest. Sequences were derived from peripheral blood, sampled at surgery. The receptors derive from a girl aged 2 to 9 with Rasmussen encephalitis and intractable seizures.

This clone was seen once. The chain links TRBV27 to TRBJ2-2, with D possibly matching TRBD1 (6 bases). V was shortened by 6 bases and J by 4 bases, with 9 bases between the two germline ends. Germline loops: CDR1 MNHEY, CDR2 SMNVEV (reference sequence). CDR3 length: 13 amino acids. DNA of the CDR3: TGTGCCAGCAGACAGGGCGTCACCGGGGAGCTGTTTTTT. Protein: CASRQGVTGELFF.

The sample holds a few counts of this clone. The chain employs TRBV6-5 and TRBJ1-3, with D perhaps TRBD1 (5 bases). V lost 6 bases, J lost 0 bases, and 12 bases lay in between. This CDR3 comprises 15 residues. Germline V gene data show CDR1 as MNHEY and CDR2 as SVGAGI. CDR3 coding DNA: TGTGCCAGCAGCCACAGGTCCCTCTCTGGAAACACCATATATTTT. Translating it yields CASSHRSLSGNTIYF.

The chain is built from TRBV5-5 and TRBJ1-4, with a tentative D call TRBD1 (6 bases). V was clipped by 3 bases and J by 4 bases, with 13 bases between them. The length of the CDR3 is 15 residues. Germline V gene data show CDR1 as SGHKS and CDR2 as YYEKEE (reference sequence). CDR3 sequence reads: CASSYRDTINEKLFF. The CDR3 nucleotides are TGTGCCAGCAGCTACCGGGACACGATTAATGAAAAACTGTTTTTT.

This clone was picked up a small number of times. The chain joins TRBV10-3 to TRBJ2-2, with unresolved D. The CDR3 is made up of 16 amino acids. The V end lost 1 base, the J end lost 4 bases, and 13 bases lay between the germline ends. The germline gives CDR1 ENHRY, CDR2 SYGVKD. The chain's CDR3 is CAISEWAGTFTGELFF. In DNA, the CDR3 is TGTGCCATCAGTGAGTGGGCAGGCACCTTCACCGGGGAGCTGTTTTTT.

V and J are TRBV27 and TRBJ2-3, with D hard to call. V lost 2 bases to trimming and J lost 2 bases, with 5 bases between them. The germline gives CDR1 MNHEY, CDR2 SMNVEV (reference sequence). This CDR3 spans 13 amino acids. CDR3 coding DNA: TGTGCCAGCAGTTTACAGTTCACAGATACGCAGTATTTT. Encoded protein: CASSLQFTDTQYF.

The chain has TRBV11-3 and TRBJ2-1; 8 bases match TRBD1. CDR3 size: 17 residues. With V trimmed by 3 bases and J by 1 base, 8 bases remained unmatched. Per the germline V gene, CDR1 is SGHNT and CDR2 is YENEEA. CDR3 residues: CASSLDFRTGSYNEQFF. The CDR3 DNA follows: TGTGCCAGCAGCTTGGACTTCAGGACAGGGTCCTACAATGAGCAGTTCTTC.

The chain is built from TRBV24-1 and TRBJ1-2; no definite D call. V was shortened by 4 bases and J by 8 bases, with 13 bases between the two germline ends. Germline values: CDR1 KGHDR, CDR2 SFDVKD. The CDR3 is made up of 13 amino acids. The CDR3: CATSEEGGGGYTF. The CDR3 DNA reads as TGTGCCACCAGTGAAGAGGGTGGCGGCGGCTACACCTTC.

The V call is TRBV6-6, the J call TRBJ1-1; TRBD1 aligns across 7 bases. Germline V CDR1 and CDR2: MNHNY, SVGAGI (reference sequence). V gave up 6 bases and J gave up 3 bases; unmatched junction bases: 4. The CDR3 length is 13 residues. The CDR3 region is CASSWDRDTEAFF. CDR3 DNA: TGTGCCAGCAGCTGGGACAGAGACACTGAAGCTTTCTTT.

This chain uses TRBV19 with TRBJ2-5, with a weak D call TRBD2 (6 bases). The V and J ends lost 3 bases and 5 bases respectively, with 13 bases between them. There are 14 residues in the CDR3. In germline, CDR1 is LNHDA, CDR2 SQIVND (reference sequence). CDR3 amino acids: CASSIMGGRETQYF. CDR3 nucleotide sequence: TGTGCCAGTAGTATTATGGGGGGAAGGGAGACCCAGTACTTC.

The V and J genes are TRBV28 and TRBJ2-3; D remains unclear. Germline CDR1 and CDR2: MDHEN and SYDVKM. V lost 6 bases to trimming and J lost 5 bases, with 6 bases between them. CDR3 length equals 11 residues. CDR3 DNA sequence: TGTGCCAGCAGCCCCGGAGATACGCAGTATTTT. Translation gives CASSPGDTQYF.

The chain combines TRBV7-9 with TRBJ1-5, with D perhaps TRBD1 (5 bases). Germline V CDR1 and CDR2: SEHNR, FQNEAQ (reference sequence). V lost 2 bases and J lost 4, with 9 bases in between. The CDR3 totals 14 residues. CDR3 sequence reads: CASSLIGTNQPQHF. Here the CDR3 DNA reads TGTGCCAGCAGCTTAATTGGGACGAATCAGCCCCAGCATTTT.

The V call is TRBV6-5, the J call TRBJ2-3, with D possibly TRBD2 on 5 matching bases. V lost 1 base to trimming and J lost 0 bases, with 8 bases between them. CDR3 length equals 15 residues. Per germline, CDR1 MNHEY and CDR2 SVGAGI. CDR3 sequence: CASSYFRTSTDTQYF. The CDR3 DNA reads TGTGCCAGCAGTTACTTCAGGACTAGCACAGATACGCAGTATTTT.

This sequence joins TRBV9 and TRBJ1-3; D remains unclear. The germline V gene encodes CDR1 SGDLS and CDR2 YYNGEE. V lost 2 bases and J 0 bases, leaving 18 bases between the germline ends. This CDR3 region has 18 residues. DNA for the CDR3: TGTGCCAGCAGCGTGACGGCCATTGGACGGTTCTCTGGAAACACCATATATTTT. Its translation: CASSVTAIGRFSGNTIYF.

The chain has TRBV28 and TRBJ1-5; unclear D gene. Germline V CDR1 and CDR2: MDHEN, SYDVKM. The CDR3 is 13 amino acids. Trimming stripped 8 bases from V and 4 bases from J, with 12 bases between. CDR3 bases: TGTGCCAGCGGGCGACTGCTAAATCAGCCCCAGCATTTT. Translated, it gives CASGRLLNQPQHF.

CDR3 bases: TGTGCCAGTGGAAGGGCGCTATTTGGTGAGCAGTTCTTC. Translating it yields CASGRALFGEQFF. The rearrangement uses TRBV27 and TRBJ2-1; the D is unclear. Between the trimmed V and J ends, which lost 9 bases and 9 bases, there was a span of 18 bases. The CDR3 runs to 13 residues. Germline loops: CDR1 MNHEY, CDR2 SMNVEV (reference sequence).

The chain joins TRBV3-1 (or the pseudogene TRBV3-2) to TRBJ2-1; 10 positions agree with TRBD2. Germline CDR1 reads LGHDT; CDR2 reads YNNKEL (reference sequence). The V and J ends lost 5 bases and 5 bases, in that order; junction bases with no gene match: 6. The CDR3 sequence is 15 residues long. The CDR3 DNA reads TGTGCCAGCAGCTGGAGCGGGGGGGCAGACAATGAGCAGTTCTTC. Translated: CASSWSGGADNEQFF.

The gene calls are TRBV5-1 and TRBJ2-3; D is possibly TRBD1 (6 bases). The CDR3 totals 13 residues. Deletions cut 4 bases from V and 6 bases from J, with 12 bases between. Germline assignment: CDR1 SGHRS and CDR2 YFSETQ. CDR3 sequence (DNA): TGCGCCAGCAGCGCAGGGGTTAAGGATACGCAGTATTTT. As protein: CASSAGVKDTQYF.

V usage is TRBV5-4 and J usage is TRBJ2-7; 7 bases are a match to TRBD1. CDR3 length: 15 amino acids. Trimming cost V 7 bases and J 0 bases; bases outside gene matches: 10. Germline V gene sequence: CDR1 SGHNT, CDR2 YYREEE (reference sequence). CDR3 loop: CASVNRTGHSYEQYF. For the CDR3, the DNA is TGTGCCAGCGTTAACAGGACAGGTCACTCCTACGAGCAGTACTTC.

The chain uses TRBV4-1 and TRBJ1-6; the D is unclear. The ends were cut back, 1 base at V and 9 bases at J, with 7 bases in the middle. Looked up from germline, CDR1 is MGHRA and CDR2 is YSYEKL. This CDR3 spans 13 amino acids. CDR3 region: CASSQVTVSPLHF. CDR3 nucleotide sequence: TGCGCCAGCAGCCAAGTAACGGTTTCACCCCTCCACTTT.

The chain uses TRBV6-5 and TRBJ2-7; D could derive from TRBD1 or TRBD2 (5 bases each). The CDR3 consists of 13 residues. CDR1 is MNHEY, CDR2 SVGAGI, per germline. V lost 6 bases and J lost 2, with 11 bases in between. As DNA, the CDR3 is TGTGCCAGCAGGAGGACGGGACCCTACGAGCAGTACTTC. It yields the protein CASRRTGPYEQYF.

The chain employs TRBV19 and TRBJ2-7; 9 bases align to TRBD1. The CDR3 runs to 18 residues. V shed 5 bases and J 3 bases; nucleotides not matched to a gene: 17. The V gene's germline CDR1 is LNHDA and CDR2 SQIVND (reference sequence). The CDR3: CASSGISRSTGGSYEQYF. CDR3 DNA sequence: TGTGCCAGTAGTGGAATATCCCGATCGACAGGGGGGAGCTACGAGCAGTACTTC.

The rearrangement uses TRBV19 and TRBJ1-1; D remains ambiguous. Per germline, CDR1 LNHDA and CDR2 SQIVND (reference sequence). This CDR3 comprises 13 residues. Trimming took 7 bases from V and 2 from J, leaving 11 bases between them. CDR3 in amino acids: CASIEFRNTEAFF. The CDR3 nucleotides are TGTGCCAGTATCGAGTTCCGAAACACTGAAGCTTTCTTT.

The chain employs TRBV21-1 and TRBJ1-2; the table's D call, TRBD1, was not checked against the DNA. TRBV21-1 counts as a pseudogene. The CDR3 is made up of 16 amino acids. CDR3 sequence: CASSKALRGRPYGYTF. The CDR3 DNA reads as TGTGCCAGCAGCAAAGCTCTCAGGGGGCGTCCCTATGGCTACACCTTC.

The chain is built from TRBV12-5 and TRBJ2-7; no firm D call. This CDR3 spans 14 amino acids. V was shortened by 2 bases and J by 9 bases, with 17 bases between the two germline ends. Per germline, CDR1 LGHNT and CDR2 FRNRAP. The CDR3 DNA reads TGTGCTAGTGGTTTGAGCCAGCCTTACGAGCGGCAGTACTTC. This gives the protein CASGLSQPYERQYF.

J is TRBJ1-2 and V is TRBV5-1; TRBD1 agrees at 10 bases. The trim removed 4 bases at V and 5 bases at J, leaving 11 bases unmatched. This CDR3 region has 16 residues. The germline gives CDR1 SGHRS, CDR2 YFSETQ. The CDR3 reads CASSPWAGTGVYGYTF. The CDR3 nucleotides read TGCGCCAGCAGCCCCTGGGCCGGGACAGGGGTTTATGGCTACACCTTC.

V usage is TRBV6-5 and J usage is TRBJ2-7; 12 bases align to TRBD2. CDR3 size: 16 residues. Germline V CDR1 and CDR2: MNHEY, SVGAGI. V shed 0 bases, J shed 5 bases, and the junction held 5 bases outside the gene matches. The CDR3 bases are TGTGCCAGCAGTTACTCGCTAGCGGGGGGGCCAAACGAGCAGTACTTC. It yields the protein CASSYSLAGGPNEQYF.

The V and J genes are TRBV7-2 and TRBJ2-1; TRBD2 matches 10 bases. The germline CDR1 and CDR2 sequences are SGHTA and FQGNSA. V shed 5 bases and J 7 bases; nucleotides not matched to a gene: 11. The CDR3 runs 16 residues. CDR3 sequence reads: CASSPWLAGARNEQFF. The CDR3 DNA reads TGTGCCAGCAGCCCCTGGCTAGCGGGAGCGAGGAATGAGCAGTTCTTC.

This chain links TRBV28 with TRBJ2-6, with D maybe TRBD1 (6 bases). Germline assignment: CDR1 MDHEN and CDR2 SYDVKM. Trimming removed 3 bases from V and 2 bases from J, with 8 bases in between. CDR3 length: 15 residues. The CDR3 DNA reads as TGTGCCAGCAGTTTCACAGGGACTGGGGCCAACGTCCTGACTTTC. Its protein product is CASSFTGTGANVLTF. The whole variable domain, remainder taken from reference TRBV28 and TRBJ2-6, is DVKVTQSSRYLVKRTGEKVFLECVQDMDHENMFWYRQDPGLGLRLIYFSYDVKMKEKGDIPEGYSVSREKKERFSLILESASTNQTSMYLCASSFTGTGANVLTFGAGSRLTVL.

This clone was counted between two and nine times. The chain carries TRBV9 and TRBJ1-4; maybe TRBD1 (6 bases). The germline V gene has CDR1 SGDLS and CDR2 YYNGEE. The length of the CDR3 is 16 residues. The V and J ends lost 3 bases and 5 bases respectively, with 17 bases between them. CDR3 sequence reads: CASSAREQGGNEKLFF. CDR3 in DNA: TGTGCCAGCAGCGCCCGGGAACAGGGTGGGAATGAAAAACTGTTTTTT.

The genes are TRBV6-5 and TRBJ2-5; tentative D call: TRBD2 (5 bases). CDR1 is MNHEY, CDR2 SVGAGI, per germline. V lost 7 bases to trimming and J lost 5 bases, with 20 bases between them. The CDR3 totals 15 residues. CDR3 sequence (DNA): TGTGCCAGCACCCCCAAAAACCGGGTAGCGGAGACCCAGTACTTC. Translation: CASTPKNRVAETQYF.

V usage is TRBV11-3 and J usage is TRBJ2-1, with TRBD1 matching over 11 bases. The CDR3 is 15 amino acids. The germline V gene has CDR1 SGHNT and CDR2 YENEEA. With 3 bases clipped from V and 4 bases from J, the junction kept 2 bases outside the gene matches. The CDR3 loop reads CASSLDRGHYNEQFF. DNA of the CDR3: TGTGCCAGCAGCTTGGACAGGGGGCATTACAATGAGCAGTTCTTC.